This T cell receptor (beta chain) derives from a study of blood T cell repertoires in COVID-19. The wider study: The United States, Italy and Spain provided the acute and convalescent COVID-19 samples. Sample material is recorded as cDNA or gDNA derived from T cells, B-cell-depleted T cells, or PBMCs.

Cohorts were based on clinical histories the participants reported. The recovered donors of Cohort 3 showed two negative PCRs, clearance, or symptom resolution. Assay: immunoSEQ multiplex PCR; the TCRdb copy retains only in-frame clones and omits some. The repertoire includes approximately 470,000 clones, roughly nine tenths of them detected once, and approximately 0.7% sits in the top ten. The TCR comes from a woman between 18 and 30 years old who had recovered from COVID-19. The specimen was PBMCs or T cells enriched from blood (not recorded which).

The CDR3 coding sequence is TGCGCCAGCAGGGTTACAGGGGAAGCTGAAGCTTTCTTT. Translating it yields CASRVTGEAEAFF. V is TRBV5-1 and J is TRBJ1-1, with 7 positions matching TRBD1. J was trimmed by 6 bases and V by 5 bases; bases with no gene match: 7. CDR3 length equals 13 residues. Germline V gives CDR1 SGHRS, CDR2 YFSETQ.